A single sample gave rise to the 3 T cell receptor beta chains below, sequenced in a study of blood T cell repertoires in COVID-19 (dated by TCRdb to 2018 to 2021). Preparation of the library involved the immunoSEQ multiplex PCR assay. In TCRdb, the immuneACCESS table is reduced to in-frame sequences with V and J assigned. These tables do not hold every clone; where another copy was compared, an unresolved V gene accounts for under half, and the others remain unexplained. In all, the sample holds about 230,000 clones, and over 70% of those were seen once. Around 25% of the sample comes from the top ten. The sample was peripheral blood. The origin of the receptors is a man aged 35 to 55 with acute or convalescent COVID-19.

The V and J genes are TRBV19 and TRBJ1-2; 7 nucleotides line up with TRBD1. The V segment lost 6 bases and the J segment 4 bases; nucleotides outside the gene matches: 8. The CDR3 loop spans 14 amino acids. Germline V CDR1 and CDR2: LNHDA, SQIVND (reference sequence). The CDR3 DNA reads as TGTGCCAGTAGCCCCGCGACAGGGACCTATGGCTACACCTTC. Translation gives CASSPATGTYGYTF.

The V gene is TRBV19, the J gene TRBJ2-7; no clear D. Germline lookup yields CDR1 LNHDA and CDR2 SQIVND (reference sequence). CDR3 length equals 16 residues. Trimming cost V 0 bases and J 0 bases, with 12 bases left between them. In DNA form, the CDR3 reads TGTGCCAGTAGTATAGATTCGACAAAGAGCTCCTACGAGCAGTACTTC. This codes for CASSIDSTKSSYEQYF.

The genes are TRBV5-4 and TRBJ2-7; TRBD2 agrees at 10 bases. Germline V gene sequence: CDR1 SGHNT, CDR2 YYREEE (reference sequence). This CDR3 region has 15 residues. The V segment lost 5 bases and the J segment 7 bases; nucleotides outside the gene matches: 12. The CDR3 here is CASSSAGTSVLEQYF. The CDR3 DNA sequence: TGTGCCAGCAGTTCCGCCGGGACTAGCGTGTTAGAGCAGTACTTC.